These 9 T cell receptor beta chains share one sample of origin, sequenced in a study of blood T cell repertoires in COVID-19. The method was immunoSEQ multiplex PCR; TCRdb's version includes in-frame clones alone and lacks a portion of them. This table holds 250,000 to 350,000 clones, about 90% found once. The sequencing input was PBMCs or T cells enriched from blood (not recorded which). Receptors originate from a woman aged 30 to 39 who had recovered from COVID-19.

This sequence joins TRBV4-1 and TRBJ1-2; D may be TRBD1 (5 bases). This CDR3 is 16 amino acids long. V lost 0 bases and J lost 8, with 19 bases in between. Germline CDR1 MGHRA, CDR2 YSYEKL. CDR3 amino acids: CASSQEVSQGMRGYTF. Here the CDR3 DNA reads TGCGCCAGCAGCCAAGAAGTGAGTCAGGGAATGAGGGGCTACACCTTC.

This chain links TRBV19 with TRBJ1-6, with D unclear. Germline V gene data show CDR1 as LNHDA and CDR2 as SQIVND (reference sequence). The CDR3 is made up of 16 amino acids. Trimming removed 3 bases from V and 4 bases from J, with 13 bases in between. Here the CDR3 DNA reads TGTGCCAGTAGTATCGGCCAGGCTTTTTATAATTCACCCCTCCACTTT. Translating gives CASSIGQAFYNSPLHF. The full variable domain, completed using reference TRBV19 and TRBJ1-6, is DGGITQSPKYLFRKEGQNVTLSCEQNLNHDAMYWYRQDPGQGLRLIYYSQIVNDFQKGDIAEGYSVSREKKESFPLTVTSAQKNPTAFYLCASSIGQAFYNSPLHFGNGTRLTVT.

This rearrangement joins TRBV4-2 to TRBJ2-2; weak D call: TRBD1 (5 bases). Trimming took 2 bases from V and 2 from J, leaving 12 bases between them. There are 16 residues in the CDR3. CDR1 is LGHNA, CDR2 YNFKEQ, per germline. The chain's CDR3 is CASSQFQGGNTGELFF. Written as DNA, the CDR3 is TGTGCCAGCAGCCAATTCCAGGGTGGTAACACCGGGGAGCTGTTTTTT.

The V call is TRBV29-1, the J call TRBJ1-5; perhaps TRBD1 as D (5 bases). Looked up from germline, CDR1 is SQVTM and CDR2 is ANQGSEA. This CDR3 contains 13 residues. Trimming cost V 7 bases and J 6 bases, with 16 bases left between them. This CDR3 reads CSAASGGGQPQHF. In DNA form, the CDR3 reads TGCAGCGCTGCATCCGGGGGAGGTCAGCCCCAGCATTTT. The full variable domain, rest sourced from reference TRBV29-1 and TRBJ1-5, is SAVISQKPSRDICQRGTSLTIQCQVDSQVTMMFWYRQQPGQSLTLIATANQGSEATYESGFVIDKFPISRPNLTFSTLTVSNMSPEDSSIYLCSAASGGGQPQHFGDGTRLSIL.

The CDR3 loop is CASSLQGPLGYGYTF. In DNA form, the CDR3 reads TGTGCCAGCAGCTTACAGGGGCCACTAGGCTATGGCTACACCTTC. The chain is built from TRBV7-2 and TRBJ1-2; TRBD1 might be the D (6 bases). CDR3 size: 15 residues. Germline CDR1 and CDR2: SGHTA and FQGNSA. Trimming removed 2 bases at V and 4 bases at J, with 14 bases between.

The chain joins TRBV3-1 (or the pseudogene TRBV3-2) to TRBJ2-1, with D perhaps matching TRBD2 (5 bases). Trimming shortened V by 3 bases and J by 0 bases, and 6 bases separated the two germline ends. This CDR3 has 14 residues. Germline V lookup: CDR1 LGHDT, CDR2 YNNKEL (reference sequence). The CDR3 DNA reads TGTGCCAGCAGCCAGGCGGGCTCCTACAATGAGCAGTTCTTC. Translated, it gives CASSQAGSYNEQFF.

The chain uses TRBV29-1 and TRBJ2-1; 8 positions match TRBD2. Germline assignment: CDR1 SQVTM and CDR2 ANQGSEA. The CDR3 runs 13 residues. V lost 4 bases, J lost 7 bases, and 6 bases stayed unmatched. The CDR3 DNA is TGCAGCGTTGTATGGCGGGGGGTGAATGAGCAGTTCTTC. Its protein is CSVVWRGVNEQFF.

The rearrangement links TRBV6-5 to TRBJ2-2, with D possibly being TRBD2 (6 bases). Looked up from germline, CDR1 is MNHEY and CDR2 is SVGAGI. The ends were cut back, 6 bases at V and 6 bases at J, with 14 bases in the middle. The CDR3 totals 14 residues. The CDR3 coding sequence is TGTGCCAGCAGCTTCGGTGCGGGACCCGGGGAGCTGTTTTTT. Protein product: CASSFGAGPGELFF.

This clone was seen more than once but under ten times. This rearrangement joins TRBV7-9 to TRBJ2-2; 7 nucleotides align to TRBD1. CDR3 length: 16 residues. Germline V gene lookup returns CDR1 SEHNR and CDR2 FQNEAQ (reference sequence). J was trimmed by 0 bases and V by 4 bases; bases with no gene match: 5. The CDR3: CASSSPGTANTGELFF. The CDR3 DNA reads TGTGCCAGCAGCTCCCCCGGGACAGCGAACACCGGGGAGCTGTTTTTT. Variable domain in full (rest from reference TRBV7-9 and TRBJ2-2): DTGVSQNPRHKITKRGQNVTFRCDPISEHNRLYWYRQTLGQGPEFLTYFQNEAQLEKSRLLSDRFSAERPKGSFSTLEIQRTEQGDSAMYLCASSSPGTANTGELFFGEGSRLTVL.